The TCR beta chain under discussion was sequenced for a study of response to subunit inactivated influenza vaccine. TCRdb fed the RT-PCR reads into MiXCR, producing one record per CDR3 protein. Among about 530,000 distinct CDR3 sequences listed, around 11% were seen once. The CDR3 sequence is 14 residues long. V shed 3 bases and J shed 4 bases, with 12 bases lying between them. In germline, CDR1 is LNHNV, CDR2 YYDKDF (reference sequence). Whole-study findings and limits: Only a handful of new T cells, the authors suggested, are recruited with each seasonal influenza vaccination.

About this clonotype: What it binds is unknown.

The receptor's source is a man between 45 and 60 years old who received an inactivated influenza vaccine. The J gene is TRBJ1-2, the V gene TRBV15, with D unclear. The input for sequencing was PBMCs from blood, taken on the day of vaccination. Here the CDR3 DNA reads TGTGCCACCAGCAGGATAGGGTCGGCCTATGGCTACACCTTC. Its protein product is CATSRIGSAYGYTF.